The clone carrying this TCR beta chain appeared once. As yet, its antigen is unknown. PCR used 60 Vbeta primers and 13 Jbeta primers. Assay: immunoSEQ multiplex PCR; the TCRdb copy retains only in-frame clones and omits some. Of some 160,000 clones in the sample, 80% to 90% were seen once. The sample comes from a study of cytomegalovirus exposure and HLA in healthy donors. Study results and limitations: Looking again later, the authors saw that most CMV-associated TCR beta chains seemed HLA-restricted. Data from an earlier analysis indicated that most TCR beta V segments were productive either about 87% or about 30% of the time.

The CDR3 length is 15 residues. The germline CDR1 and CDR2 sequences are GTSNPN and SVGIG (reference sequence). The trim removed 3 bases at V and 0 bases at J, leaving 6 bases unmatched. The receptor comes from a woman aged 18-30 years in good health and CMV-seronegative. This chain uses TRBV30 with TRBJ2-7; TRBD1 matches 9 bases. Input material: PBMCs. The CDR3 here is CAWSMGQGSSYEQYF. CDR3 coding DNA: TGTGCCTGGAGCATGGGACAGGGAAGCTCCTACGAGCAGTACTTC.